The present entry profiles one TCR beta chain with its context. The sample comes from a study of control samples from healthy donors and cancer patients. Trimming took 6 bases from V and 6 from J, leaving 14 bases between them. The CDR3 length is 13 residues. CDR1 and CDR2 (germline): MDHEN, SYDVKM. TCRdb's table, derived via immunoSEQ multiplex PCR, lists solely in-frame clones and lacks some. The repertoire holds 350,000 to 450,000 clones, with about 93% as singletons. Sequencing was done on a sample of PBMCs. This chain connects TRBV28 to TRBJ1-1; no clear D. The source is a man in his forties or fifties with head and neck cancer. This CDR3 is CASSQYLYAEAFF. The CDR3 DNA reads TGTGCCAGCAGCCAGTACTTGTACGCTGAAGCTTTCTTT.